Shown below are 22 T cell receptor beta chains from a single sample sequenced in a study of cytomegalovirus exposure and HLA in healthy donors. The PCR contained 60 Vbeta and 13 Jbeta primers. Sequencing was performed with immunoSEQ multiplex PCR; in TCRdb, only in-frame clones are kept and a portion is missing. Of under 200,000 clones in the sample, roughly 80% were seen once. The sequenced sample consisted of PBMCs. Source of these receptors: a girl aged 5 to 17 in good health and CMV-seropositive.

This rearrangement joins TRBV28 to TRBJ1-1, with D perhaps matching TRBD1 (6 bases). This CDR3 has 13 amino acids. V lost 10 bases and J 1 base, leaving 13 bases between the germline ends. The germline gives CDR1 MDHEN, CDR2 SYDVKM. The CDR3 here is CANSGAQNTEAFF. The DNA of the CDR3 is TGTGCCAACTCAGGGGCTCAGAACACTGAAGCTTTCTTT.

The V gene is TRBV5-6, the J gene TRBJ1-2; 9 bases align to TRBD1. Germline V gene sequence: CDR1 SGHDT, CDR2 YYEEEE. CDR3 length: 16 amino acids. Losses at the gene ends were 4 bases for V and 4 bases for J; bases not matched to a gene: 11. The CDR3, as DNA: TGTGCCAGCAGCATCTACCGGGACAGGGTAGCCTATGGCTACACCTTC. Its protein is CASSIYRDRVAYGYTF.

The V and J genes are TRBV28 and TRBJ1-2; the D is unclear. This CDR3 has 14 residues. The germline gives CDR1 MDHEN, CDR2 SYDVKM. V dropped 1 base and J dropped 14 bases, with 20 bases sitting between them. This CDR3 reads CASSLYGRFGVVTF. Here the CDR3 DNA reads TGTGCCAGCAGTTTATACGGCCGCTTCGGGGTGGTGACCTTC.

The rearrangement uses TRBV9 and TRBJ1-1; D may be TRBD1 (6 bases). V lost 1 base, J lost 1 base, and 11 bases lay in between. Germline V gene data show CDR1 as SGDLS and CDR2 as YYNGEE. The CDR3 contains 15 residues. CDR3 DNA: TGTGCCAGCAGCGTACTGGACAGACAGAACACTGAAGCTTTCTTT. Its protein product is CASSVLDRQNTEAFF.

The rearrangement uses TRBV27 and TRBJ2-7, with 12 bases matching TRBD1. With V trimmed by 5 bases and J by 3 bases, 8 bases remained unmatched. CDR1 is MNHEY and CDR2 is SMNVEV in the germline V gene (reference sequence). This CDR3 comprises 16 residues. The CDR3: CASSRMGQGAVYEQYF. DNA of the CDR3: TGTGCCAGCAGTCGTATGGGACAGGGGGCGGTCTACGAGCAGTACTTC.

This clone appeared once. This chain's CDR3 is CASSQGRREETQYF. The DNA for the CDR3 is TGCGCCAGCAGTCAGGGGCGTCGGGAAGAGACCCAGTACTTC. This chain joins TRBV10-1 and TRBJ2-5; D is perhaps TRBD1 (6 bases). Germline CDR1 reads WNHNN; CDR2 reads SYGVQD (reference sequence). The V and J ends lost 5 bases and 3 bases respectively, with 13 bases between them. The CDR3 sequence is 14 residues long.

This sequence joins TRBV9 and TRBJ2-2; 9 positions agree with TRBD1. The CDR3 consists of 17 residues. Germline CDR1 SGDLS, CDR2 YYNGEE. The V and J ends lost 1 base and 2 bases, in that order; junction bases with no gene match: 6. The DNA of the CDR3 is TGTGCCAGCAGCGTAAAGAGGGGACAGGGTAACACCGGGGAGCTGTTTTTT. Encoded protein: CASSVKRGQGNTGELFF. Using reference TRBV9 and TRBJ2-2 for the parts outside the CDR3, the full variable domain is DSGVTQTPKHLITATGQRVTLRCSPRSGDLSVYWYQQSLDQGLQFLIQYYNGEERAKGNILERFSAQQFPDLHSELNLSSLELGDSALYFCASSVKRGQGNTGELFFGEGSRLTVL.

The V gene is TRBV7-2, the J gene TRBJ2-5; D might be TRBD2 (6 bases). The CDR3 loop spans 15 amino acids. CDR1 and CDR2 from the germline V gene are SGHTA and FQGNSA. Trimming removed 4 bases at V and 5 bases at J, with 17 bases between. The CDR3 region is CASSWIPGLRETQYF. The CDR3 nucleotides read TGTGCCAGCAGCTGGATTCCGGGACTGCGGGAGACCCAGTACTTC.

This sequence joins TRBV5-4 and TRBJ2-5; 10 bases agree with TRBD2. The CDR3 is 16 amino acids. From germline, CDR1 is SGHNT and CDR2 YYREEE (reference sequence). V was clipped by 4 bases and J by 1 base; unmatched bases: 7. The CDR3: CASSTGLAEVQETQYF. The CDR3, as DNA: TGTGCCAGCAGCACAGGACTAGCGGAAGTCCAAGAGACCCAGTACTTC.

The rearrangement links TRBV28 to TRBJ2-2; D possibly corresponds to TRBD1 (5 bases). CDR1 is MDHEN, CDR2 SYDVKM, per germline. The germline V and J ends were trimmed by 2 bases and 3 bases, with 7 bases remaining between them. The CDR3 runs to 14 residues. CDR3 sequence: CASSLIGDTGELFF. The CDR3 coding sequence is TGTGCCAGCAGTTTAATAGGGGACACCGGGGAGCTGTTTTTT.

V and J are TRBV9 and TRBJ1-1; D is ambiguous. CDR3 size: 16 residues. Trimming cost V 0 bases and J 0 bases, with 12 bases left between them. CDR1 is SGDLS, CDR2 YYNGEE, per germline. The CDR3 loop reads CASSVEPNAVNTEAFF. The CDR3 nucleotides read TGTGCCAGCAGCGTAGAGCCTAATGCGGTGAACACTGAAGCTTTCTTT.

The gene calls are TRBV6-5 and TRBJ2-2, with D perhaps matching TRBD1 (5 bases). Between the trimmed V and J ends, which lost 6 bases and 6 bases, there was a span of 11 bases. Germline-derived CDR1 and CDR2 are MNHEY and SVGAGI. The CDR3 has 13 residues. The CDR3 here is CASRTRESGELFF. For the CDR3, the DNA is TGTGCCAGCAGAACCAGGGAATCCGGGGAGCTGTTTTTT.

The chain links TRBV10-3 to TRBJ2-7; TRBD2 is a possible D gene (7 bases). Germline V CDR1 and CDR2: ENHRY, SYGVKD. The length of the CDR3 is 15 residues. The germline V and J ends were trimmed by 4 bases and 6 bases, with 19 bases remaining between them. CDR3 sequence (DNA): TGTGCCATCAGTGTTCGGGGGGCGGCATCCGCCGAGCAGTACTTC. It yields the protein CAISVRGAASAEQYF.

The chain has TRBV11-1 and TRBJ2-1; D may be TRBD1 (5 bases). This CDR3 contains 13 residues. V lost 5 bases to trimming and J lost 9 bases, with 14 bases between them. The germline gives CDR1 SGHAT, CDR2 FQDESV (reference sequence). CDR3 nucleotide sequence: TGTGCCAGCAGCCTCAGGGTCAGTCCTGAGCAGTTCTTC. It codes for CASSLRVSPEQFF.

V gene TRBV9 combines with J gene TRBJ2-3; 11 positions agree with TRBD2. Trimming took 7 bases from V and 1 from J; bases not matched to a gene: 8. The length of the CDR3 is 16 residues. Germline lookup yields CDR1 SGDLS and CDR2 YYNGEE. The CDR3 region has the DNA TGTGCCAGCGGTGACACACTAGCGGGAGGCACAGATACGCAGTATTTT. It is translated as CASGDTLAGGTDTQYF. Full variable domain (remainder filled in from reference TRBV9 and TRBJ2-3): DSGVTQTPKHLITATGQRVTLRCSPRSGDLSVYWYQQSLDQGLQFLIQYYNGEERAKGNILERFSAQQFPDLHSELNLSSLELGDSALYFCASGDTLAGGTDTQYFGPGTRLTVL.

This clone has a handful of counts. The chain recombines TRBV6-5 with TRBJ1-2; 11 bases fit TRBD1. Germline loops: CDR1 MNHEY, CDR2 SVGAGI. The V and J ends lost 6 bases and 3 bases, in that order; junction bases with no gene match: 6. This CDR3 has 15 residues. CDR3 in DNA: TGTGCCAGCAGAAGGGGACAGGGGGATTACTATGGCTACACCTTC. Its translation: CASRRGQGDYYGYTF.

This clone was seen a handful of times. The V gene is TRBV9, the J gene TRBJ2-1, with TRBD2 as a possible D gene (5 bases). Germline assignment: CDR1 SGDLS and CDR2 YYNGEE. CDR3 length: 13 amino acids. V lost 2 bases, J lost 4 bases, and 7 bases lay in between. The CDR3 loop reads CASSVLAYNEQFF. DNA for the CDR3: TGTGCCAGCAGCGTCCTAGCTTACAATGAGCAGTTCTTC.

The chain is built from TRBV6-5 and TRBJ2-3, with D maybe TRBD2 (5 bases). The CDR3 loop spans 15 amino acids. CDR1 and CDR2 from the germline V gene are MNHEY and SVGAGI. V was trimmed by 2 bases and J by 8 bases, leaving 17 bases between them. The CDR3 DNA reads TGTGCCAGCAGTTACGATAGGCCTGGAGCGGTTACGCAGTATTTT. Translation: CASSYDRPGAVTQYF.

The J gene is TRBJ2-5, the V gene TRBV5-1, with TRBD1 as a possible D gene (6 bases). There are 16 residues in the CDR3. CDR1 is SGHRS, CDR2 YFSETQ, per germline. V was shortened by 5 bases and J by 5 bases, with 22 bases between the two germline ends. The CDR3: CASSPTEWTAGETQYF. The CDR3 region has the DNA TGCGCCAGCAGTCCAACAGAGTGGACAGCCGGGGAGACCCAGTACTTC. Looking up the rest from reference TRBV5-1 and TRBJ2-5 gives the full variable domain: KAGVTQTPRYLIKTRGQQVTLSCSPISGHRSVSWYQQTPGQGLQFLFEYFSETQRNKGNFPGRFSGRQFSNSRSEMNVSTLELGDSALYLCASSPTEWTAGETQYFGPGTRLLVL.

V and J are TRBV20-1 and TRBJ1-2; D not resolved. The V and J ends lost 1 base and 8 bases respectively, with 8 bases between them. The CDR3 contains 11 residues. Germline V CDR1 and CDR2: DFQATT, SNEGSKA (reference sequence). CDR3 coding DNA: TGCAGTGCTAGAGGCGTTCGGGGCTACACCTTC. It yields the protein CSARGVRGYTF.

V and J are TRBV6-1 and TRBJ2-1; 8 nucleotides agree with TRBD2. Trimming removed 3 bases from V and 8 bases from J; junction bases left unmatched: 18. Germline loops: CDR1 MNHNS, CDR2 SASEGT. The CDR3 length is 18 residues. The CDR3 nucleotides are TGTGCCAGCAGTGAGAGGAGCGGCGCCGGGAGGGCCGGGGATGAGCAGTTCTTC. The encoded protein is CASSERSGAGRAGDEQFF.

This chain uses TRBV6-1 with TRBJ2-7; 11 nucleotides match TRBD2. Germline CDR1 is MNHNS and CDR2 is SASEGT. V shed 7 bases and J 0 bases; nucleotides not matched to a gene: 5. There are 15 residues in the CDR3. The CDR3 loop reads CASNSGTSGSYEQYF. CDR3 nucleotides: TGTGCCAGCAACTCCGGGACTAGCGGCTCCTACGAGCAGTACTTC.